This TCR beta chain was sequenced for a study of Ad26.COV2.S vaccination and SARS-CoV-2 variants. Note on this clone: The antigen is unknown.

Points from the study as a whole: Breadth, reportedly substantial, characterized the spike-specific CD8+ and CD4+ T cell responses after vaccination.

Treatment reported: over 15 received Ad26.COV2.S at low or high dose, single or two shots; several received placebo; per-sample allocation not given. Sampling happened 63 days after the first vaccine or placebo injection. This CDR3 is built from 13 residues. V gave up 7 bases and J gave up 4 bases, with 13 bases separating them. The germline V gene has CDR1 SGHTA and CDR2 FQGNSA. Produced via immunoSEQ multiplex PCR; TCRdb's table is partial and in-frame only. Here the sample spans more than 400,000 clones, around 91% being singletons. The rearrangement uses TRBV7-2 and TRBJ1-2; weak D call: TRBD1 (6 bases). The origin of this receptor is a person between 18 and 60 years old who received the Ad26.COV2.S COVID-19 vaccine or a placebo. The source material was peripheral blood, sampled in a trial of Ad26.COV2.S vaccine versus placebo. DNA for the CDR3: TGTGCCAGCACTCTAGGACAGATCTATGGCTACACCTTC. It is translated as CASTLGQIYGYTF. Variable domain in full (rest from reference TRBV7-2 and TRBJ1-2): GAGVSQSPSNKVTEKGKDVELRCDPISGHTALYWYRQSLGQGLEFLIYFQGNSAPDKSGLPSDRFSAERTGGSVSTLTIQRTQQEDSAVYLCASTLGQIYGYTFGSGTRLTVV.